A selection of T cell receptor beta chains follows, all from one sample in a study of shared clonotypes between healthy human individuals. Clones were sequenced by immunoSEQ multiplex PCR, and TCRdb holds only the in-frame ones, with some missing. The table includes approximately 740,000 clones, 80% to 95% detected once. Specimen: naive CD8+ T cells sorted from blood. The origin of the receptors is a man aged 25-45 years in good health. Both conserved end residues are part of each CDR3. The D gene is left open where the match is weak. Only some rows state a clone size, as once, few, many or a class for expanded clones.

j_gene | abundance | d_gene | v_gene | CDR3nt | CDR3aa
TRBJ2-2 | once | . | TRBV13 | TGTGCCAGCAGCTCGGGACACAAGAACACCGGGGAGCTGTTTTTT | CASSSGHKNTGELFF
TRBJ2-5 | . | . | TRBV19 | TGTGCCAGTACCAGCGTGGGGGCAAGGGGGGAGACCCAGTACTTC | CASTSVGARGETQYF
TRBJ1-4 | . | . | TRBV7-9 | TGTGCCAGCAGCTTAGTTATCAGGGGCGGTAATGAAAAACTGTTTTTT | CASSLVIRGGNEKLFF
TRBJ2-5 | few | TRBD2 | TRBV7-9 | TGTGCCAGCAGCACGACTAGCGGGAGCGTAGAGACCCAGTACTTC | CASSTTSGSVETQYF
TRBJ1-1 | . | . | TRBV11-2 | TGTGCCAGCAGCACAAATTGGGAGAGGGGTGACGCTTTCTTT | CASSTNWERGDAFF
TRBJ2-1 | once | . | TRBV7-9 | TGTGCCAGCAGCACCATCTCGGGACTCTCTATTGAGCAGTTCTTC | CASSTISGLSIEQFF
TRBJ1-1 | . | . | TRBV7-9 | TGTGCCAGCAGCTTAGGGACACAAGCTTTCTTT | CASSLGTQAFF
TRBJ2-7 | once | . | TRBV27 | TGTGCCAGCGGGGAAGGGGGTCCCTACGAGCAGTACTTC | CASGEGGPYEQYF
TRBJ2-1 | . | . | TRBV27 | TGTGCCAGCAGTTCTGGAGGACCCCAGTTCTTC | CASSSGGPQFF
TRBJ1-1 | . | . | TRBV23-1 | TGCGCCAGCAGTCGCCAGGGGCATCTGAACACTGAAGCTTTCTTT | CASSRQGHLNTEAFF
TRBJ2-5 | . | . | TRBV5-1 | TGCGCCAGCAGCCCCCGGTCAGGGGCCCTCCAAGAGACCCAGTACTTC | CASSPRSGALQETQYF
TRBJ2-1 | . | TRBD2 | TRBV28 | TGTGCCAGCAGCCCTAGCGGAAATGAGCAGTTCTTC | CASSPSGNEQFF
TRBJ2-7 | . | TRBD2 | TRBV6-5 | TGTGCCAGCAGCCCACCCGCGGGGGGAAACTACGAGCAGTACTTC | CASSPPAGGNYEQYF
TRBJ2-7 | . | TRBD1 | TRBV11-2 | TGTGCCAGCAGCTTAGGTGGGACAGGGCGCCACGAGCAGTACTTC | CASSLGGTGRHEQYF
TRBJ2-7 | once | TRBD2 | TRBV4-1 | TGCGCCAGCAGCCCGGGACTAGCGGTTTTTAGCTCCTACGAGCAGTACTTC | CASSPGLAVFSSYEQYF
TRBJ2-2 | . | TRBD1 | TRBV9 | TGTGCCAGCAGCGCGGCCGGGACAGGGAGCGGGGAGCTGTTTTTT | CASSAAGTGSGELFF
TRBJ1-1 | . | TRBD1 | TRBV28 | TGTGCCAGCACGCCACAGGGGGGGGACACTGAAGCTTTCTTT | CASTPQGGDTEAFF
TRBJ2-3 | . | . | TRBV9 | TGTGCCAGTGGGGCAGATACGCAGTATTTT | CASGADTQYF
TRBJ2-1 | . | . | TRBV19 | TGTGCCAGTAGTATAGTGGCAGCCTACAATGAGCAGTTCTTC | CASSIVAAYNEQFF
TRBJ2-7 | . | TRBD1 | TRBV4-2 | TGTGCCAGCAGCCAAGAGGTTACGCAGGGGGCAAGTGAGCAGTACTTC | CASSQEVTQGASEQYF
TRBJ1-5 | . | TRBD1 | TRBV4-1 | TGCGCCAGCAGCCAGGGAACAGGGGTAGGTCAGCCCCAGCATTTT | CASSQGTGVGQPQHF
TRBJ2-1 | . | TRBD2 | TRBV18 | TGTGCCAGCTCACCTTTAGCGGGAGAGGTGTACTCTGAGCAGTTCTTC | CASSPLAGEVYSEQFF
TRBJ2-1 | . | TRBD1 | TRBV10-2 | TGCGCCAGCAGTGTAGGACAGGGGGTCTACAATGAGCAGTTCTTC | CASSVGQGVYNEQFF
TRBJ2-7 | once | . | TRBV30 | TGTGCCTGGAGTCAGGGGGGCGAGCAGTACTTC | CAWSQGGEQYF
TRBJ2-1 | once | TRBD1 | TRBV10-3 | TGTGCCATCAAGGAAGGACAGGGGATGGATGAGCAGTTCTTC | CAIKEGQGMDEQFF
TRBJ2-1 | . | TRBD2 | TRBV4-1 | TGCGCCAGCAGCCAAGAGCGGGGGGATTGGAATGAGCAGTTCTTC | CASSQERGDWNEQFF
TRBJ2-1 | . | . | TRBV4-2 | TGTGCCAGCAGCCCCTATGGGGGAAATGAGCAGTTCTTC | CASSPYGGNEQFF
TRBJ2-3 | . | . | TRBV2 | TGTGCCAGCAGACGACTAGTAGGGGGCACAGATACGCAGTATTTT | CASRRLVGGTDTQYF
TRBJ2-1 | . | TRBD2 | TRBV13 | TGTGCCAGCAGCCTACTAGCGGGAGGGCCTTCCTACAATGAGCAGTTCTTC | CASSLLAGGPSYNEQFF
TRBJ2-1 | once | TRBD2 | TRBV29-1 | TGCAGCGTTGAAGGGACTAGCGGGAGTTCGGGCGAGCAGTTCTTC | CSVEGTSGSSGEQFF
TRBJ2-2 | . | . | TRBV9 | TGTGCCAGCAGCGCGCCGAGTGATGAGGAGCTGTTTTTT | CASSAPSDEELFF
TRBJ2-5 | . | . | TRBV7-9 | TGTGCCAGCAGCTTCGACTACGCTGAGACCCAGTACTTC | CASSFDYAETQYF
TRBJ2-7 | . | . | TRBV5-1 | TGCGCCAGCAGCCCCGTAGAAACAACCTACGAGCAGTACTTC | CASSPVETTYEQYF
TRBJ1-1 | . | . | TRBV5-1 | TGCGCCAGCAGAGGGGAGGGAACGGGCGAAGCTTTCTTT | CASRGEGTGEAFF
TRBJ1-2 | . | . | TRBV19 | TGTGCCAGCTCGAACCCACTGATATATGGCTACACCTTC | CASSNPLIYGYTF
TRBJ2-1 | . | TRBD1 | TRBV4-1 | TGCGCCAGCAGCCAAGATCCTACGGACAGGGAGAATGAGCAGTTCTTC | CASSQDPTDRENEQFF
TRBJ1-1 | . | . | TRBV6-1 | TGTGCCGTACTGTGGGGGGGCTACACTGAAGCTTTCTTT | CAVLWGGYTEAFF
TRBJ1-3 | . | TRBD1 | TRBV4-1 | TGCGCCAGCAGCCACCGACAGGGGAGCTCTGGAAACACCATATATTTT | CASSHRQGSSGNTIYF
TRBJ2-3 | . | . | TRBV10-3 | TGTGCCATCAGTGAAGTAGAAGGCACAGATACGCAGTATTTT | CAISEVEGTDTQYF
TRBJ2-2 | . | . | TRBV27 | TGTGCCAGCAGTGCCGGGACCGGGGAGCTGTTTTTT | CASSAGTGELFF
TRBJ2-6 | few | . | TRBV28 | TGTGCCAGCAGTGACTCTGGGGCCAACGTCCTGACTTTC | CASSDSGANVLTF
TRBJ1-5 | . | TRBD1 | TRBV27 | TGTGCCAGCAGTGCGGACAGGGCAAATCAGCCCCAGCATTTT | CASSADRANQPQHF
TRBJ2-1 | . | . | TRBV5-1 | TGCGCCAGCAGCTGGACGCCTACCGGCGACCTTCCTAGCAATGAGCAGTTCTTC | CASSWTPTGDLPSNEQFF
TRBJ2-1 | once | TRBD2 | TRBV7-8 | TGTGCCAGCAGCTTAGCGAGGACTAGCCTCCATGAGCAGTTCTTC | CASSLARTSLHEQFF
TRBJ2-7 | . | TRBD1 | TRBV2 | TGTGCCAGCAGTGAATCCGGGACAGGAAGGACCTACGAGCAGTACTTC | CASSESGTGRTYEQYF
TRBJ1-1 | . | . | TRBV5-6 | TGTGCCAGCAGCTTGATTGGGAAGAACACTGAAGCTTTCTTT | CASSLIGKNTEAFF
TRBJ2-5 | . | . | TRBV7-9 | TGTGCCAGCAGCTTATCCCAGACAGGAGGGGAGACCCAGTACTTC | CASSLSQTGGETQYF
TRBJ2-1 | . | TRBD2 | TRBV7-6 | TGTGCCAGCAGCCCTCGGACTAGCGGGAGTGAGTCCTACAATGAGCAGTTCTTC | CASSPRTSGSESYNEQFF
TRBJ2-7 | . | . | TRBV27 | TGTGCCAGCTCTATGGCAGATTACTACGAGCAGTACTTC | CASSMADYYEQYF
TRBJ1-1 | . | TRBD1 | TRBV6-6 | TGTGCCAGCAGTTATCCGGGACAGGTATTTCGGACTGAAGCTTTCTTT | CASSYPGQVFRTEAFF
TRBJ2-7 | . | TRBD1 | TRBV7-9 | TGTGCCAGCAGCTACCCTCCGACAGGGAGCTCCTACGAGCAGTACTTC | CASSYPPTGSSYEQYF
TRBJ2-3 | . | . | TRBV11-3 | TGTGCCAGCAGCTTATCCCTCGCAGGCACAGATACGCAGTATTTT | CASSLSLAGTDTQYF
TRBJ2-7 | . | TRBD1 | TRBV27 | TGTGCCAGCAGTCAATTAGACAGGGGGCTGTACGAGCAGTACTTC | CASSQLDRGLYEQYF
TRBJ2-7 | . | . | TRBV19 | TGTGCCAGTAGTCTACGGGACTCCCTTGAGCAGTACTTC | CASSLRDSLEQYF